The entry below gives a single TCR beta chain sequence along with its context. Antigen unknown. The DNA is omitted, as the CDR3 cannot be located on it reliably, and the CDR3 follows TCRdb's listing. These data originate in a study of shared clonotypes between healthy human individuals. Germline V gene data show CDR1 as SGHTA and CDR2 as FQGNSA. The CDR3 is 13 amino acids in total, end residues counted. The repertoire was sequenced with immunoSEQ multiplex PCR; TCRdb's copy has only in-frame clones and lacks some. The sample records about half a million clones, approximately 80% being singletons. The study's findings and limits: Among donors, sharing of clonotypes was expected to be affected by sequencing depth.

The gene calls are TRBV7-2 and TRBJ2-2; the tabulated D call, TRBD2, remains unverified against the DNA. The receptor comes from a woman in her forties in good health. Some clones in this sample may be carry-over from other donors' samples. Input material: PBMCs. This chain's CDR3 is CASSPLRAGELFF.